Below, one T cell receptor (beta chain) is given with its context. Sequencing used immunoSEQ multiplex PCR; TCRdb keeps in-frame clones, though not all of them. The data contain 55,000 to 75,000 clones, 80% to 85% of them seen just once; the ten biggest clones take up roughly 14%. This record comes from a study of blood T cell repertoires in COVID-19. Per germline, CDR1 SGHTA and CDR2 FQGNSA. The CDR3 runs 15 residues. The trim removed 2 bases at V and 3 bases at J, leaving 6 bases unmatched. V usage is TRBV7-2 and J usage is TRBJ1-2; 7 positions match TRBD1. The TCR originated in a man older than 75 with acute or convalescent COVID-19. The sequencing input was peripheral blood. CDR3 nucleotides: TGTGCCAGCAGCTTAAGTCCCGACAGGGACTATGGCTACACCTTC. It codes for CASSLSPDRDYGYTF.